This entry features one T cell receptor (beta chain) sequence. Its cognate antigen is unknown. These data originate in a study of T cell responses to AZD1222 COVID-19 vaccine. Whole-study results and caveats: Repertoire sampling occurred only after the peak T cell response. Epitopes outside B.1.351 and B.1.1.7 mutated regions reportedly drew nearly half of spike TCRs. The study identified only five to seven AZD1222 recipients as seropositive at baseline.

CDR1 is LNHDA, CDR2 SQIVND, per germline (reference sequence). Trimming cost V 4 bases and J 7 bases, with 10 bases left between them. The CDR3 is made up of 13 amino acids. TCRdb's copy holds only in-frame clones and misses some; the assay was immunoSEQ multiplex PCR. This table has about 180,000 clones, 90% to 95% appearing once. The receptor was derived from an adult who received the AZD1222 COVID-19 vaccine. Here the sequenced sample was peripheral blood, taken 28 days after the second AZD1222 dose. The rearrangement joins TRBV19 to TRBJ2-2, with D possibly being TRBD1 (5 bases). The CDR3 loop is CASSTTVYGELFF. In DNA, the CDR3 is TGTGCCAGTAGTACGACAGTTTACGGGGAGCTGTTTTTT.